Listed below are T cell receptor beta chains from one sample, sequenced in a study of blood T cell repertoires in COVID-19. This table comes from immunoSEQ multiplex PCR, and its TCRdb copy is limited to in-frame clones, with some not included. The sample lists around 61,000 clones; under 90% were seen once. Sequenced input: peripheral blood. These TCRs come from a man between 60 and 75 years old with acute or convalescent COVID-19. Each CDR3 is given with its conserved first and last residue. D genes are given only for firm matches. For some rows the clone size is stated as once, few or many, or as a class when expanded; others skip it.

J,size,V,D,CDR3,DNA
TRBJ1-4,NA,TRBV2,TRBD1,CASTAGTGGSIREKLFF,TGTGCCAGCACCGCCGGGACAGGGGGCAGTATTCGGGAAAAACTGTTTTTT
TRBJ2-7,few,TRBV4-1,TRBD2,CASQSFAGVSYEQYF,TGCGCCAGCCAGTCCTTCGCGGGGGTGTCCTACGAGCAGTACTTC
TRBJ1-5,few,TRBV7-8,NA,CASSLAGGGQPQHF,TGTGCCAGCAGCTTAGCCGGGGGAGGTCAGCCCCAGCATTTT
TRBJ1-3,NA,TRBV5-4,NA,CASSLYRAGNTIYF,TGTGCCAGCAGCTTGTACAGGGCTGGAAACACCATATATTTT
TRBJ2-1,few,TRBV7-9,TRBD1,CASSPDRVTYNEQFF,TGTGCCAGCAGCCCGGACAGGGTCACCTACAATGAGCAGTTCTTC
TRBJ1-2,NA,TRBV30,TRBD1,CAWERGTGEFARYTF,TGTGCCTGGGAGAGAGGGACAGGGGAGTTCGCTCGCTACACCTTC
TRBJ2-7,NA,TRBV19,NA,CASSIRGIGYEQYF,TGTGCCAGTAGTATCAGGGGAATCGGGTACGAGCAGTACTTC
TRBJ2-3,NA,TRBV30,TRBD2,CAWSAGGSTDTQYF,TGTGCCTGGAGCGCGGGGGGTAGCACAGATACGCAGTATTTT
TRBJ2-4,NA,TRBV12-2,NA,CASRPQRKNIQYF,TGTGCAAGTCGCCCCCAGCGGAAAAACATTCAGTACTTC
TRBJ1-3,NA,TRBV12-3/TRBV12-4,NA,CASSFEDTIYF,TGTGCCAGCAGTTTCGAGGACACCATATATTTT
TRBJ2-1,NA,TRBV10-3,TRBD1,CAMDRGGGEQFF,TGTGCCATGGACAGGGGAGGGGGTGAGCAGTTCTTC
TRBJ2-1,NA,TRBV5-1,NA,CASSQEGGTAPGSYNEQFF,TGCGCCAGCAGCCAGGAGGGTGGGACAGCCCCCGGGTCCTACAATGAGCAGTTCTTC
TRBJ2-1,NA,TRBV19,NA,CAAGGEQFF,TGTGCAGCGGGTGGTGAGCAGTTCTTC
TRBJ1-1,NA,TRBV11-2,NA,CASSLGPDRWTEAFF,TGTGCCAGCAGCTTGGGCCCCGACAGGTGGACTGAAGCTTTCTTT
TRBJ2-1,NA,TRBV5-4,NA,CASSLGQIGNEQFF,TGTGCCAGCAGCTTGGGACAAATTGGCAATGAGCAGTTCTTC
TRBJ1-2,NA,TRBV4-2,NA,CASSHSAGDSNYGYTF,TGTGCCAGCAGCCATAGTGCAGGCGACAGTAACTATGGCTACACCTTC
TRBJ2-2,once,TRBV7-2,TRBD1,CASSLAGTGNTGELFF,TGTGCCAGCAGCTTAGCCGGGACAGGGAACACCGGGGAGCTGTTTTTT
TRBJ1-1,NA,TRBV27,NA,CASSRGGGQAFF,TGTGCCAGCAGTAGAGGGGGGGGACAAGCTTTCTTT
TRBJ1-3,NA,TRBV4-1,NA,CASSQGPGNTIYF,TGCGCCAGCAGCCAGGGGCCTGGAAACACCATATATTTT
TRBJ1-1,NA,TRBV6-5,NA,CASSYSMAGDTEAFF,TGTGCCAGCAGTTACAGTATGGCAGGGGACACTGAAGCTTTCTTT
TRBJ1-5,NA,TRBV6-1,NA,CASSEAGQRGRPQHF,TGTGCCAGCAGTGAAGCTGGACAGAGAGGCCGACCCCAGCATTTT
TRBJ1-1,once,TRBV6-1,NA,CASSGDGGIMNTEAFF,TGTGCCAGCAGTGGGGATGGGGGGATCATGAACACTGAAGCTTTCTTT
TRBJ1-1,NA,TRBV20-1,NA,CSASSVLSMNTEAFF,TGCAGTGCTAGTTCCGTACTCTCTATGAACACTGAAGCTTTCTTT
TRBJ1-2,NA,TRBV28,NA,CASSLWTASSNYGYTF,TGTGCCAGCAGTTTATGGACAGCCAGCTCTAACTATGGCTACACCTTC
TRBJ2-6,NA,TRBV5-1,NA,CASSFGQGGSGANVLTF,TGCGCCAGCAGCTTCGGGCAGGGGGGCTCTGGGGCCAACGTCCTGACTTTC
TRBJ1-1,NA,TRBV7-9,TRBD1,CASSWDRGHPNTEAFF,TGTGCCAGCAGTTGGGACAGGGGGCACCCAAACACTGAAGCTTTCTTT
TRBJ2-4,NA,TRBV3-1/TRBV3-2,NA,CASSQDRPSATKNIQYF,TGTGCCAGCAGCCAAGATCGGCCTAGCGCGACCAAAAACATTCAGTACTTC
TRBJ2-5,NA,TRBV5-1,NA,CASSSPQETQYF,TGCGCCAGCAGCTCCCCACAAGAGACCCAGTACTTC
TRBJ1-1,NA,TRBV18,TRBD1,CASSRDRDTEAFF,TGTGCCAGCTCAAGGGACAGGGACACTGAAGCTTTCTTT
TRBJ2-3,NA,TRBV10-3,TRBD2,CAISPGLAGARDTQYF,TGTGCCATCAGCCCCGGACTAGCGGGGGCCCGGGATACGCAGTATTTT
TRBJ1-6,few,TRBV4-1,TRBD1,CASSLGQVSPLHF,TGCGCCAGCAGCCTCGGACAGGTTTCACCCCTCCACTTT
TRBJ2-1,NA,TRBV5-6,TRBD2,CASSVGRGGRNEQFF,TGTGCCAGCAGCGTAGGGCGGGGGGGCCGGAATGAGCAGTTCTTC
TRBJ1-5,NA,TRBV19,NA,CASKVGREQPQHF,TGTGCCAGTAAGGTCGGCAGGGAACAGCCCCAGCATTTT
TRBJ1-1,NA,TRBV9,NA,CASSVQGQGEAFF,TGTGCCAGCAGCGTGCAGGGCCAGGGTGAAGCTTTCTTT
TRBJ2-7,NA,TRBV9,TRBD1,CASSVGQGRYEQYF,TGTGCCAGCAGCGTAGGACAGGGCCGCTACGAGCAGTACTTC
TRBJ2-3,NA,TRBV9,NA,CASSVELLGTQYF,TGTGCCAGCAGCGTAGAACTGCTCGGTACGCAGTATTTT
TRBJ2-3,NA,TRBV10-3,NA,CAISPVSSIDTQYF,TGTGCCATCAGCCCCGTCTCTAGCATAGATACGCAGTATTTT
TRBJ1-2,NA,TRBV11-2,NA,CASSPGVGDLRYTF,TGTGCCAGCAGCCCTGGTGTGGGCGACCTACGCTACACCTTC
TRBJ1-2,NA,TRBV27,NA,CASSYRLGAFGYTF,TGTGCCAGCAGTTACAGGCTGGGGGCTTTTGGCTACACCTTC
TRBJ1-2,NA,TRBV6-6,TRBD1,CASSYSTSDRGPTF,TGTGCCAGCAGTTACTCGACCTCAGACAGGGGGCCTACCTTC
TRBJ1-4,NA,TRBV19,NA,CASGETRSEKLFF,TGTGCCAGTGGCGAGACTAGGAGTGAAAAACTGTTTTTT
TRBJ2-7,NA,TRBV2,NA,CASSQGRPAYEQYF,TGTGCCAGCAGTCAGGGGCGTCCGGCCTACGAGCAGTACTTC
TRBJ1-2,NA,TRBV4-1,NA,CASSPPRGHLNYGYTF,TGCGCCAGCAGCCCTCCTAGGGGACACCTCAACTATGGCTACACCTTC
TRBJ1-5,NA,TRBV19,TRBD1,CATADRGGQPQHF,TGTGCCACCGCGGACAGGGGCGGTCAGCCCCAGCATTTT